This T cell receptor beta chain is from a study of CD8+ T cells in alopecia areata. General study points: It was less clear whether patients shared TCRs than it was in mice, possibly because of HLA. Lesional scalp, especially alopecia totalis/universalis, showed higher clonality than normal scalp.

PBMCs served as the source from which CD4+ and CD8+ T cells were sorted. A few counts support this clone. Its antigen remains unknown. The germline gives CDR1 SQVTM, CDR2 ANQGSEA. There are 13 residues in the CDR3. Trimming shortened V by 6 bases and J by 4 bases, and 13 bases separated the two germline ends. It was cDNA, reverse transcribed from extracted RNA, that served as the sequencing template. The assay was immunoSEQ multiplex PCR, and TCRdb's table has in-frame clones only and misses some. The table has more than 95,000 clones, 55% to 65% seen once. V and J are TRBV29-1 and TRBJ2-4, with D possibly TRBD1 on 6 matching bases. Sequenced input: CD4+ T cells sorted from blood. The TCR comes from a human donor in good health. This chain's CDR3 is CSVGPGQKNIQYF. CDR3 coding DNA: TGCAGCGTGGGCCCGGGACAAAAAAACATTCAGTACTTC.